A single T cell receptor (beta chain) is shown here with its context. How the authors handled the data: Nucleated cell counts were estimated from reference gene primer amplification. Assay: immunoSEQ multiplex PCR; the TCRdb copy retains only in-frame clones and omits some. V and J calls and clone size are given by that table; D and trimming were obtained from the DNA. The sample yields hundreds of thousands of clones, nearly 90% seen once. Enrolment of Seattle patients took place during active infection, and they were followed longitudinally. This sample was taken from a study of blood T cell repertoires in COVID-19. Study in general: The United States, Italy and Spain were the sources of the acute and convalescent COVID-19 samples. Sample material is recorded as cDNA or gDNA derived from T cells, B-cell-depleted T cells, or PBMCs.

The germline V gene encodes CDR1 SGHRS and CDR2 YFSETQ. The CDR3 runs to 12 residues. Deletions cut 0 bases from V and 6 bases from J, with 7 bases between. The origin of this receptor is a woman under 40 with COVID-19, enrolled during active disease. The chain combines TRBV5-1 with TRBJ2-7; no clear D gene. Sequencing was done on a sample of peripheral blood. The CDR3 DNA sequence: TGCGCCAGCAGCTTGGGCGGCTCCGAGCAGTACTTC. Its translation is CASSLGGSEQYF.